This is a list of T cell receptor beta chains from one sample in a study of OX40 agonist ivuxolimab in advanced cancers. Produced via immunoSEQ multiplex PCR; TCRdb's table is partial and in-frame only. The sample carries 35,000 or so clones, 65% to 85% recorded once. The input for sequencing was CD4+ or CD8+ T cells sorted from blood, taken in a trial of the OX40 agonist ivuxolimab. All receptors come from an adult with an advanced solid tumor such as melanoma, head and neck, liver or kidney cancer. Each CDR3 is given without its conserved first and last residue.

V gene	J gene	CDR3 protein
TRBV7-9	TRBJ1-1	ASSPPQGVTTEAF
TRBV15	TRBJ1-4	ATSRDRDRNEGKLF
TRBV19	TRBJ1-2	ATTLGSTNYGYT
TRBV5-6	TRBJ2-2	ASSLAENTGELF
TRBV2	TRBJ1-2	ASRVDRGGNYGYT
TRBV18	TRBJ2-3	ASSPLLAGANTDTQY
TRBV15	TRBJ2-7	ATSPTGTSSYEQY
TRBV6-1	TRBJ2-5	ACSWTGSQETQY
TRBV7-8	TRBJ2-5	ASSLEVNQETQY
TRBV27	TRBJ1-2	ASIADQKRNYGYT
TRBV5-4	TRBJ1-5	ASSYGGRAGSNQPQH
TRBV6-5	TRBJ1-1	ASSYGRGGTEAF
TRBV29-1	TRBJ2-1	SVEGPDGTYNEQF
TRBV5-1	TRBJ1-2	ASSSGQGALGYT
TRBV6-6	TRBJ1-2	ASSYSMTLAYGYT
TRBV7-8	TRBJ2-3	ASRSSGLVTDTQY
TRBV9	TRBJ2-3	ASSVERNTDTQY
TRBV7-8	-	ASSPLVEQY
TRBV7-9	TRBJ1-1	ASSSRDRPSNTEAF
TRBV5-6	TRBJ2-7	ASSLPGQSYEQY
TRBV30	TRBJ2-3	AWTPGQVSTDTQY
TRBV29-1	TRBJ2-1	SVEFVLPNEQF
TRBV4-1	TRBJ2-7	ASSQGRGRSYEQY
TRBV7-9	TRBJ2-3	ASSGQGARDTQY